Reported below is one T cell receptor (beta chain). Antigen specificity is unknown. This entry is derived from a study of cytomegalovirus exposure and HLA in healthy donors. Overall study findings and caveats: Reports indicate that TCR beta sequences accurately predicted the HLA-A and HLA-B alleles of most subjects. Owing to their indistinguishability, certain V segments, notably TRBV6-2 and TRBV6-3, were excluded.

CDR1 and CDR2 (germline): SGHTA, FQGTGA. After removal of 5 bases from V and 1 base from J, the junction contained 4 bases not matched to a gene. This CDR3 is 15 amino acids long. PCR used 60 Vbeta primers and 13 Jbeta primers. Using immunoSEQ multiplex PCR, the repertoire was profiled, and TCRdb retains in-frame clones only, with some absent. The table lists 90,000 to 100,000 clones, 65% to 85% of them singletons, with 19% in the top ten. The sequenced sample consisted of PBMCs. The receptor was isolated from a woman in her fifties or sixties in good health and CMV-seropositive. The V call is TRBV7-3, the J call TRBJ2-1, with 8 bases matching TRBD1. CDR3 in DNA: TGTGCCAGCAGCCCCAGGGGGCGATCCTACAATGAGCAGTTCTTC. Translating it yields CASSPRGRSYNEQFF. The full variable domain, with the rest looked up from reference TRBV7-3 and TRBJ2-1, is GAGVSQTPSNKVTEKGKYVELRCDPISGHTALYWYRQSLGQGPEFLIYFQGTGAADDSGLPNDRFFAVRPEGSVSTLKIQRTERGDSAVYLCASSPRGRSYNEQFFGPGTRLTVL.